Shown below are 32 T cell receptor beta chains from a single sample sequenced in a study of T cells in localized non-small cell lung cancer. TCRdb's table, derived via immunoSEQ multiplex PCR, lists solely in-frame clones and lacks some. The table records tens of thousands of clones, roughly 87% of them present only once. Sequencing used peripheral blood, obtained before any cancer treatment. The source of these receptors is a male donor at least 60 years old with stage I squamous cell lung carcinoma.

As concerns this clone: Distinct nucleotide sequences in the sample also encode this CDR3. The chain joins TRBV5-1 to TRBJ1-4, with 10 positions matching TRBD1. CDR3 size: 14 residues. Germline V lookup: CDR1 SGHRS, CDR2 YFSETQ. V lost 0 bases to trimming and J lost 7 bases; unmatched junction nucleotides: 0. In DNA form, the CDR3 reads TGCGCCAGCAGCTTGGGACAGGGGGCTGAAAAACTGTTTTTT. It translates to CASSLGQGAEKLFF.

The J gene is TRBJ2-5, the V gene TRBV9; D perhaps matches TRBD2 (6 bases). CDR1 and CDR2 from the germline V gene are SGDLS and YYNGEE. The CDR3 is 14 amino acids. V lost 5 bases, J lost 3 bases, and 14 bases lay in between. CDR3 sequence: CASSWSTGEETQYF. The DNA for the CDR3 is TGTGCCAGCAGTTGGTCGACGGGGGAAGAGACCCAGTACTTC.

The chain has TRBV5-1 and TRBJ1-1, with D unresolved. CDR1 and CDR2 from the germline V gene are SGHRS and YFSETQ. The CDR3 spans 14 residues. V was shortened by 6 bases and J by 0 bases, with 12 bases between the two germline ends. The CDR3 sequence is CASNANRLNTEAFF. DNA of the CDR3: TGCGCCAGCAATGCGAACAGATTGAACACTGAAGCTTTCTTT.

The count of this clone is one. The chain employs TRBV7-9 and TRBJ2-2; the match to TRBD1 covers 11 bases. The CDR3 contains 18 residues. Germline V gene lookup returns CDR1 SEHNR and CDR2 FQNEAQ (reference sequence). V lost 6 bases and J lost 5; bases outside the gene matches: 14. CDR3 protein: CASRVLWTGGKKTGELFF. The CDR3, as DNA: TGTGCCAGCAGAGTTCTCTGGACAGGGGGCAAGAAAACCGGGGAGCTGTTTTTT.

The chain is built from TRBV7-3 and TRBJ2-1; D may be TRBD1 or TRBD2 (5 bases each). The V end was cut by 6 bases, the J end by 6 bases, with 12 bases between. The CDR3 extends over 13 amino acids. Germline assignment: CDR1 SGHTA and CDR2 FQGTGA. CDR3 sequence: CASRSRAGNEQFF. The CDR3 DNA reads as TGTGCCAGCAGGTCCAGGGCGGGCAATGAGCAGTTCTTC.

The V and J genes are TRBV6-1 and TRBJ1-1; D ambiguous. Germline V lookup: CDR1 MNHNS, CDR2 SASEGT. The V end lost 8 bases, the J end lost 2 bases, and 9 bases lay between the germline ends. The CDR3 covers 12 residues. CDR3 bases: TGTGCCAGCCGAAAGGCAAACACTGAAGCTTTCTTT. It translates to CASRKANTEAFF.

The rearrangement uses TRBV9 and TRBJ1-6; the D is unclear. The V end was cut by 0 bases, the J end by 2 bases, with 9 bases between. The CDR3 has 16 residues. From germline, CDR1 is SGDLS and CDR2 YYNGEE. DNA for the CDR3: TGTGCCAGCAGCGTAGGTGGCGTTACCTATAATTCACCCCTCCACTTT. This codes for CASSVGGVTYNSPLHF.

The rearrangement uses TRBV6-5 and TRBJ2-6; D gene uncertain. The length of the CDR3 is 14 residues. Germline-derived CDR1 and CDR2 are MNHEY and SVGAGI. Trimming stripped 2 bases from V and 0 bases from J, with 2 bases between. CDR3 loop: CASSYLSGANVLTF. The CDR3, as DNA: TGTGCCAGCAGTTACCTCTCTGGGGCCAACGTCCTGACTTTC.

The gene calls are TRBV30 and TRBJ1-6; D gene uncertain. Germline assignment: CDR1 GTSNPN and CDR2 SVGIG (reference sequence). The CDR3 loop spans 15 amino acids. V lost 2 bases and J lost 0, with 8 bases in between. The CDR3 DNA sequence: TGTGCCTGGAGTCCGGTACCCTCCTATAATTCACCCCTCCACTTT. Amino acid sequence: CAWSPVPSYNSPLHF.

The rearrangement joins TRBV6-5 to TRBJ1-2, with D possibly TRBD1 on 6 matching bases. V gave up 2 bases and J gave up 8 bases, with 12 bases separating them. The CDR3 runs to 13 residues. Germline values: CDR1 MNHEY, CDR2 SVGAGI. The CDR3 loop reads CASSYGQGKGYTF. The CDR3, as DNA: TGTGCCAGCAGTTACGGGCAGGGGAAAGGCTACACCTTC.

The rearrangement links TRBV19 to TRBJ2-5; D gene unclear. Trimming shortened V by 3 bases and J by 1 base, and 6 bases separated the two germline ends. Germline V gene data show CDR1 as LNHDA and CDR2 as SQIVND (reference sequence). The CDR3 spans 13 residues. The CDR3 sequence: CASSISSQETQYF. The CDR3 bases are TGTGCCAGTAGTATTTCTAGCCAAGAGACCCAGTACTTC.

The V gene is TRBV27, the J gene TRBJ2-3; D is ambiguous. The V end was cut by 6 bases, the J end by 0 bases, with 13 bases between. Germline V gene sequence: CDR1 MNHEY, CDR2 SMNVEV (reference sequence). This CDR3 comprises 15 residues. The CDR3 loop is CASRRRETSTDTQYF. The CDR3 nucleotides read TGTGCCAGCAGAAGACGTGAAACTAGCACAGATACGCAGTATTTT.

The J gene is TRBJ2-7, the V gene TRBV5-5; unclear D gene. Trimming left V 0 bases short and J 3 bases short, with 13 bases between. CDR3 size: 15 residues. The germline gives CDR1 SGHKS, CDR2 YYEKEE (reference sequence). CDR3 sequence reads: CASSLAFGQSYEQYF. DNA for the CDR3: TGTGCCAGCAGCTTGGCCTTTGGGCAGAGCTACGAGCAGTACTTC.

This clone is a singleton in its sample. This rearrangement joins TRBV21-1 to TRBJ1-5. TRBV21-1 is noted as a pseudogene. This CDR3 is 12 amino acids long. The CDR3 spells CASRPLGQPQHF. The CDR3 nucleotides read TGTGCCAGTCGCCCCCTCGGACAGCCCCAGCATTTT.

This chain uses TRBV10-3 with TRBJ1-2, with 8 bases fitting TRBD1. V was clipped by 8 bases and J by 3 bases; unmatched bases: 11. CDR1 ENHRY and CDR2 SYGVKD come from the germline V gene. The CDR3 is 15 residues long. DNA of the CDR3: TGTGCCATCTCGACAGGGGAGGGCTCTCACTATGGCTACACCTTC. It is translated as CAISTGEGSHYGYTF.

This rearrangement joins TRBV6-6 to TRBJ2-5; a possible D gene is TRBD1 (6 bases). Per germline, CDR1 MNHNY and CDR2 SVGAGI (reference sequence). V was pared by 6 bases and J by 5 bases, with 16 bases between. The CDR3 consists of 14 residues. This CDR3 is CASSGQNGWETQYF. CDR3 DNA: TGTGCCAGCAGCGGACAGAACGGTTGGGAGACCCAGTACTTC.

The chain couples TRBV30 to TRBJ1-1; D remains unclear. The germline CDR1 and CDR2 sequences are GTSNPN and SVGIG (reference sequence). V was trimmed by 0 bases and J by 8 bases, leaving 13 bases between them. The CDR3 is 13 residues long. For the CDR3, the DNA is TGTGCCTGGAGTGTAATATTGTCCCGGGAAGCTTTCTTT. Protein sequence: CAWSVILSREAFF.

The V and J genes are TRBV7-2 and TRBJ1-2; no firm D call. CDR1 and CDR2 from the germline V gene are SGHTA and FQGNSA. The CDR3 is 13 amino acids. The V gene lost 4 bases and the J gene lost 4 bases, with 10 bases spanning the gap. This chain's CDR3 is CASSSNAGYGYTF. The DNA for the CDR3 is TGTGCCAGCAGCTCCAACGCGGGCTATGGCTACACCTTC.

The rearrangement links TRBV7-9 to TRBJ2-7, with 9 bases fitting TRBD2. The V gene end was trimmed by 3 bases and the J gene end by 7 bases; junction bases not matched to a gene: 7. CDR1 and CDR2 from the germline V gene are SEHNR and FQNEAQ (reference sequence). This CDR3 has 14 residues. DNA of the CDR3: TGTGCCAGCAGCTTGGCCTTTAGCGGGGGAGAGCAGTACTTC. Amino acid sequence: CASSLAFSGGEQYF.

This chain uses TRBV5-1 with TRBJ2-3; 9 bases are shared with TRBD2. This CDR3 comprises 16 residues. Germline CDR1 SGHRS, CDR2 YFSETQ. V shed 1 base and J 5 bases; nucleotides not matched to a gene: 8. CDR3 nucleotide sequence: TGCGCCAGCAGCTTGACCGCGGGAGGGCCTGGAGATACGCAGTATTTT. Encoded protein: CASSLTAGGPGDTQYF. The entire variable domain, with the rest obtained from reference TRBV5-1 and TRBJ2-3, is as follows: KAGVTQTPRYLIKTRGQQVTLSCSPISGHRSVSWYQQTPGQGLQFLFEYFSETQRNKGNFPGRFSGRQFSNSRSEMNVSTLELGDSALYLCASSLTAGGPGDTQYFGPGTRLTVL.

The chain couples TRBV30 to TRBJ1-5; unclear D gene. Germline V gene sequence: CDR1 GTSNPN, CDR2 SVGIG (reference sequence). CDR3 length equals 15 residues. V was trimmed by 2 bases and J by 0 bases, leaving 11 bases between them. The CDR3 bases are TGTGCCTGGAGTCAACCCCGCTATAGCAATCAGCCCCAGCATTTT. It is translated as CAWSQPRYSNQPQHF.

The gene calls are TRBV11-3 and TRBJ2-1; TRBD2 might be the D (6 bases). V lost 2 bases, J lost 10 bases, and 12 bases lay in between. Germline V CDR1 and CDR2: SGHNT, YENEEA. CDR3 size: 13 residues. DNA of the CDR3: TGTGCCAGCAGCTTAAGGTACGGAGGGGAGCAGTTCTTC. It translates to CASSLRYGGEQFF.

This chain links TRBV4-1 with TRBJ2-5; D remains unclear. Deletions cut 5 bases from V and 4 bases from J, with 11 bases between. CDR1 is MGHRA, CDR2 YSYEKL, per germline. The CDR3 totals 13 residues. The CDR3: CASSIGVGETQYF. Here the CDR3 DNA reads TGCGCCAGCAGCATTGGTGTCGGAGAGACCCAGTACTTC.

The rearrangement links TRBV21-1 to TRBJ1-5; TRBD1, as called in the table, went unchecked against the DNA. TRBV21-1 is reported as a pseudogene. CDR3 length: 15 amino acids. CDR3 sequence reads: CASSHEQGGKQPQHF. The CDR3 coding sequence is TGTGCCAGCAGCCACGAACAGGGGGGGAAGCAGCCCCAGCATTTT.

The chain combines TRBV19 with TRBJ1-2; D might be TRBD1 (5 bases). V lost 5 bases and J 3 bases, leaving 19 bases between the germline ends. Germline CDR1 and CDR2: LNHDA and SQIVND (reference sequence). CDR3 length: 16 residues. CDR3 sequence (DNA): TGTGCCAGTAGTCCATCCCGGGCAGGGTCTTACTATGGCTACACCTTC. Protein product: CASSPSRAGSYYGYTF.

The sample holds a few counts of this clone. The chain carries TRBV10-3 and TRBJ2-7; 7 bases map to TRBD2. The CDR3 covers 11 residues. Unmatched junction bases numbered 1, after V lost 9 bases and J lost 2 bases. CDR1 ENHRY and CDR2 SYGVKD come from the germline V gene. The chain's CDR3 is CAIAGPYEQYF. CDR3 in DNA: TGTGCCATAGCGGGACCCTACGAGCAGTACTTC.

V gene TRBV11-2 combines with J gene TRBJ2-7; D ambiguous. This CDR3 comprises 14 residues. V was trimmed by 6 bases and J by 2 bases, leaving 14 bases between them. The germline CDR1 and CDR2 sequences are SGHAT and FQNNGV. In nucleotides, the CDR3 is TGTGCCAGCAGTCTCTTGGGATTAGCCTACGAGCAGTACTTC. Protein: CASSLLGLAYEQYF. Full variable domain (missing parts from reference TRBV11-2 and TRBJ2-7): EAGVAQSPRYKIIEKRQSVAFWCNPISGHATLYWYQQILGQGPKLLIQFQNNGVVDDSQLPKDRFSAERLKGVDSTLKIQPAKLEDSAVYLCASSLLGLAYEQYFGPGTRLTVT.

The CDR3 loop reads CASSERERKGYTF. CDR3 coding DNA: TGTGCCAGCAGTGAAAGGGAGAGAAAGGGCTACACCTTC. The chain combines TRBV2 with TRBJ1-2; no clear D. This CDR3 contains 13 residues. V was shortened by 2 bases and J by 8 bases, with 12 bases between the two germline ends. Germline V gene sequence: CDR1 SNHLY, CDR2 FYNNEI.

The CDR3 region is CAWNRGRQPQHF. Written as DNA, the CDR3 is TGTGCCTGGAACAGGGGTCGACAGCCCCAGCATTTT. The V and J genes are TRBV30 and TRBJ1-5, with 7 nucleotides matching TRBD1. CDR1 is GTSNPN and CDR2 is SVGIG in the germline V gene (reference sequence). V lost 4 bases and J lost 7; bases outside the gene matches: 4. The CDR3 is 12 amino acids.

The CDR3: CAISESALAGTGELFF. The CDR3 DNA reads TGTGCCATCAGTGAGTCGGCACTAGCGGGAACCGGGGAGCTGTTTTTT. The chain couples TRBV10-3 to TRBJ2-2; 10 bases match TRBD2. The CDR3 covers 16 residues. The V gene's germline CDR1 is ENHRY and CDR2 SYGVKD. Trimming cost V 0 bases and J 5 bases; bases outside gene matches: 3.

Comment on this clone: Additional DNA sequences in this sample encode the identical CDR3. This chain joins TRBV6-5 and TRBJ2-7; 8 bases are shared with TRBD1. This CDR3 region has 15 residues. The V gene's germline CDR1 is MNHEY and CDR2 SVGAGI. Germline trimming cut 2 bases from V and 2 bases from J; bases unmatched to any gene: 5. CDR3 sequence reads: CASSYSGQGTYEQYF. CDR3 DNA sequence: TGTGCCAGCAGTTACAGCGGACAGGGAACCTACGAGCAGTACTTC.

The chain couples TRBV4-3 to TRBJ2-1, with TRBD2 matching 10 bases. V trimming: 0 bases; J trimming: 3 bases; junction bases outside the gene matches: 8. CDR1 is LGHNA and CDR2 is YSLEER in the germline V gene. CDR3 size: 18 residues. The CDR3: CASSQDRGLAVYYNEQFF. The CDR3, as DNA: TGCGCCAGCAGCCAAGATCGAGGACTAGCGGTTTACTACAATGAGCAGTTCTTC.